This T cell receptor beta chain comes out of a study of shared clonotypes between healthy human individuals. Study summary: The donor pool was made up of a couple of women and three men aged 18 to 49.

Each subset's genomic DNA was shared equally among a number of immunoSEQ plates. Original data processing: ImmunoSEQ output held junction-only sequences without quality scores, so filtering differed. Sequencing was performed with immunoSEQ multiplex PCR; in TCRdb, only in-frame clones are kept and a portion is missing. V, J and clone size were drawn from that table, and D and trimming were deduced from the DNA. The table lists over 850,000 clones, roughly 74% of them singletons. The germline V gene has CDR1 MGHRA and CDR2 YSYEKL. The CDR3 covers 16 residues. J gave up 2 bases and V 4 bases, and 7 bases lay outside the gene matches.

The sequence was obtained from a man between 18 and 29 years old in good health. Some clones in this sample may be carry-over from other donors' samples. Sequencing was carried out using memory CD4+ T cells from PBMCs. Subset denoted: CD45RA-negative fraction. The V gene is TRBV4-1, the J gene TRBJ2-2, with 7 bases lining up with TRBD2. CDR3 protein: CASSRQLAINTGELFF. The CDR3 nucleotides are TGCGCCAGCAGCCGGCAACTAGCGATTAACACCGGGGAGCTGTTTTTT.